A selection of T cell receptor beta chains follows, all from one sample in a study of CD8+CD57+ T cells in acquired aplastic anemia. TCRdb reprocessed the reads with MiXCR, giving one entry per CDR3 protein. The sample yields roughly 500,000 distinct CDR3 sequences, about a third seen once. Sequenced: sorted CD4+, CD8+, or CD8+CD57+ T cells (not recorded which) from PBMCs. These TCRs come from a human donor with aplastic anemia. CDR3s include the opening cysteine and the closing phenylalanine or tryptophan. A D gene is named only where the DNA matches it firmly. Some rows have no size entry. The others give once, few or many, or a class for an expanded clone.

- TRBJ2-3 TRBV25-1 many CASSVTDTQYF TGTGCCAGTTCAGTTACAGATACGCAGTATTTT
TRBD2 TRBJ2-5 TRBV5-6 - CASSFGLAGGAETQYF TGTGCCAGCAGCTTCGGACTAGCGGGAGGTGCGGAGACCCAGTACTTC
- TRBJ2-3 TRBV4-1 few CASSQGVADTQYF TGCGCCAGCAGCCAAGGGGTCGCAGATACGCAGTATTTT
TRBD1 TRBJ2-7 TRBV30 - CAWSATGAEQYF TGTGCCTGGAGTGCGACAGGGGCCGAGCAGTACTTC
- TRBJ2-7 TRBV20-1 - CSAGGGGDRGPYEQYF TGCAGTGCTGGAGGGGGGGGAGACAGGGGACCCTACGAGCAGTACTTC
- TRBJ1-2 TRBV20-1 many CSASSQRNYGYTF TGCAGTGCTAGTTCACAGAGAAACTATGGCTACACCTTC
- TRBJ2-2 TRBV11-3 - CASSPGVGYDGELFF TGTGCCAGCAGCCCCGGGGTGGGTTACGACGGGGAGCTGTTTTTT
- TRBJ2-7 TRBV10-3 - CAISESAFSYEQYF TGTGCCATCAGTGAGTCAGCTTTCTCCTACGAGCAGTACTTC
- TRBJ1-1 TRBV19 - CASSTTSNTEAFF TGTGCCAGTTCTACCACCTCGAACACTGAAGCTTTCTTT
TRBD1 TRBJ1-6 TRBV15 - CATSRDRGRNSPLHF TGTGCCACCAGCAGAGACAGGGGGCGGAATTCACCCCTCCACTTT
TRBD1 TRBJ1-1 TRBV29-1 - CSVPKQGAAFF TGCAGCGTCCCGAAACAGGGGGCAGCTTTCTTT
- TRBJ1-2 TRBV20-1 many CSASGAYGYTF TGCAGTGCTTCAGGAGCCTATGGCTACACCTTC
TRBD1 TRBJ1-2 TRBV10-3 once CATTGYGYTF TGTGCCACGACAGGGTATGGCTACACCTTC
- TRBJ2-1 TRBV11-1 - CASSLGGRRDNEQFF TGTGCCAGCAGCTTAGGCGGCAGACGGGACAATGAGCAGTTCTTC
- TRBJ2-5 TRBV5-1 - CASSLVPTQETQYF TGCGCCAGCAGCTTGGTACCAACACAAGAGACCCAGTACTTC
TRBD1 TRBJ2-1 TRBV7-9 - CASSRDSNNEQFF TGTGCCAGCAGCCGGGACAGTAACAATGAGCAGTTCTTC
TRBD1 TRBJ2-3 TRBV9 few CASSARSTGEDTQYF TGTGCCAGCAGCGCGAGATCGACAGGGGAAGATACGCAGTATTTT
- TRBJ1-3 TRBV4-3 - CASSPYTGSGNTIYF TGCGCCAGCAGCCCTTACACCGGCTCTGGAAACACCATATATTTT
- TRBJ2-3 TRBV9 many CASSYGTDTQYF TGTGCCAGCAGCTATGGCACAGATACGCAGTATTTT
- TRBJ1-6 TRBV7-9 many CASSLGGKGNSPLHF TGTGCCAGCAGCTTAGGGGGAAAGGGAAATTCACCCCTCCACTTT
TRBD2 TRBJ2-1 TRBV25-1 - CASSPGSGGLNEQFF TGTGCCAGCTCACCGGGAAGCGGGGGGCTGAATGAGCAGTTCTTC
TRBD1 TRBJ1-6 TRBV6-1 few CASRETGEHNSPLHF TGTGCCAGCAGAGAGACAGGGGAACATAATTCACCCCTCCACTTT
TRBD1 TRBJ2-7 TRBV6-1 many CASSATGKYDEQYF TGTGCCAGCAGTGCGACAGGGAAGTACGACGAGCAGTACTTC
TRBD1 TRBJ1-1 TRBV10-1 few CASTKGATEAFF TGCGCCAGCACCAAGGGGGCAACTGAAGCTTTCTTT
- TRBJ2-6 TRBV3-1 few CASSHRSGANVLTF TGTGCCAGCAGCCACAGATCTGGGGCCAACGTCCTGACTTTC
TRBD2 TRBJ2-3 TRBV7-9 few CASSLALGLAGNTDTQYF TGTGCCAGCAGCTTAGCGCTAGGGCTAGCGGGGAACACAGATACGCAGTATTTT
- TRBJ1-6 TRBV20-1 - CSAVDTDLGPLHF TGCAGTGCTGTCGACACGGACCTTGGGCCCCTCCACTTT
TRBD2 TRBJ2-5 TRBV20-1 few CSASGTSGGGTIEAQYF TGCAGTGCGTCCGGGACTAGCGGGGGGGGAACGATAGAGGCCCAGTACTTC
TRBD1 TRBJ2-7 TRBV19 - CASSSLTGTGESYEQYF TGTGCCAGCAGTTCCCTCACCGGGACAGGGGAATCCTACGAGCAGTACTTC
TRBD2 TRBJ2-1 TRBV7-8 - CASSYLAGSYNEQFF TGTGCCAGCAGCTACCTAGCGGGGTCCTACAATGAGCAGTTCTTC
TRBD2 TRBJ2-5 TRBV10-3 many CASRTSGGQETQYF TGTGCCTCTAGGACTAGCGGGGGACAAGAGACCCAGTACTTC
TRBD1 TRBJ2-7 TRBV20-1 - CSELSRTGGAEQYF TGCAGTGAGCTTAGCAGGACAGGGGGCGCAGAGCAGTACTTC
TRBD2 TRBJ2-5 TRBV20-1 few CSARDLIGGAFLETQYF TGCAGTGCTAGAGATCTTATCGGGGGGGCGTTTCTAGAGACCCAGTACTTC
TRBD2 TRBJ2-5 TRBV7-3 many CASSSTGGETQYF TGTGCCAGCAGCTCGACGGGGGGAGAGACCCAGTACTTC
- TRBJ2-6 TRBV29-1 - CSVGEGGLLSGANVLTF TGCAGCGTCGGCGAGGGGGGCCTACTCTCTGGGGCCAACGTCCTGACTTTC
- TRBJ2-5 TRBV2 many CASNSENQETQYF TGTGCCAGCAATTCAGAAAACCAAGAGACCCAGTACTTC
- TRBJ2-2 TRBV5-1 - CASSLREPLNTGELFF TGCGCCAGCAGCTTGAGGGAACCCTTGAACACCGGGGAGCTGTTTTTT
TRBD1 TRBJ2-7 TRBV4-3 - CASSQQQGAYEQYF TGCGCCAGCAGCCAACAACAGGGGGCTTACGAGCAGTACTTC
- TRBJ1-2 TRBV6-4 many CASSDFRGYTF TGTGCCAGCAGTGACTTCCGTGGCTACACCTTC
- TRBJ1-1 TRBV2 many CASFSLADTEAFF TGTGCCAGCTTTTCGTTGGCGGACACTGAAGCTTTCTTT
TRBD2 TRBJ2-5 TRBV24-1 - CATSDLSLAGGETQYF TGTGCCACCAGTGATTTAAGCCTAGCGGGTGGAGAGACCCAGTACTTC
- TRBJ1-6 TRBV19 many CASSILSGVNSPLHF TGTGCCAGTAGTATTCTTTCGGGGGTCAATTCACCCCTCCACTTT
TRBD2 TRBJ2-1 TRBV5-1 - CASSLGLAFPNEQFF TGCGCCAGCAGCTTGGGACTAGCGTTTCCTAATGAGCAGTTCTTC